The clone carrying this T cell receptor (beta chain) came up a few times. Its antigen is unknown. With 5 bases clipped from V and 13 bases from J, the junction kept 10 bases outside the gene matches. CDR3 length: 12 amino acids. Germline-derived CDR1 and CDR2 are MDHEN and SYDVKM. The data derive from a study of T cells after yellow fever vaccination. Template switching by 5'RACE produced TCR cDNA, adding a universal primer site and UMIs. TCRdb called the 5' RACE reads again in MiXCR, with one record for every CDR3 protein. The sample yields nearly 550,000 distinct CDR3 sequences, roughly a fifth seen once. Overall study findings and caveats: The secondary response showed a weaker magnitude and a faster peak, day 5 versus 15. Reappearance after the booster was observed for most primary-vaccination clones (roughly 97% CD4, almost 90% CD8).

The sample was PBMCs, taken 15 days after the yellow fever booster vaccination. The chain combines TRBV28 with TRBJ2-5; 7 nucleotides match TRBD1. The receptor was derived from a man aged 25-45 years who received the YFV17D yellow fever vaccine. The DNA of the CDR3 is TGTGCCAGCAGTCGACAGGACAGGCCGCGGTACTTC. This encodes CASSRQDRPRYF.